This TCR beta chain was obtained from a study of CD8 T cells in Susac syndrome. RNA amounts of about 0.5 to 1 ug underwent reverse transcription with random hexamers. It was immunoSEQ multiplex PCR that amplified TCR beta CDR3 across 54 Vbeta and 13 Jbeta. TCRdb fed the immunoSEQ multiplex PCR reads into MiXCR, producing one record per CDR3 protein. Of about 300,000 distinct CDR3 sequences listed, roughly 85% are singletons. CD8+ and CD4+ blood T cells underwent TCR beta sequencing. The multiple sclerosis control cohort comprised treatment-naive individuals presenting with stable or active relapsing-remitting disease. This receptor was obtained from a human donor with multiple sclerosis. The source material was CD8+ T cells from PBMCs.

CDR3 nucleotides: TGTGCCAGCCAGGACAGGGGAATCAATCAGCCCCAGCATTTT. This codes for CASQDRGINQPQHF. The genes are TRBV2 and TRBJ1-5, with TRBD1 matching over 9 bases. CDR3 length: 14 residues. Losses at the gene ends were 8 bases for V and 3 bases for J; bases not matched to a gene: 5. Germline CDR1 reads SNHLY; CDR2 reads FYNNEI.